The 25 T cell receptor beta chains given below trace back to one sample, sequenced in a study of T cells in Graves' hyperthyroidism and ophthalmopathy. Amplification of TCR beta CDR3 regions used RNA as the template. A first-round RT-PCR of the TCR CDR3 used the HTBI primer set. TCRdb re-called the multiplex PCR reads with MiXCR, one entry per CDR3 protein. Among approximately 330,000 distinct CDR3 sequences, approximately 22% were seen once, and the ten largest hold 50%. The sample taken for sequencing was blood. The origin of the receptors is a woman aged 45-65 years with Graves' hyperthyroidism.

This clonotype has a count of ten or more. The rearrangement uses TRBV12-3 or TRBV12-4 and TRBJ2-7, with D tentatively TRBD2 (6 bases). CDR3 length equals 11 residues. Deletions cut 6 bases from V and 5 bases from J, with 8 bases between. CDR3 loop: CASRIADEQYF. The CDR3 DNA sequence: TGTGCCAGCAGGATAGCGGACGAGCAGTACTTC.

This clonotype turned up a few times. The chain employs TRBV9 and TRBJ1-5; D unclear. Germline V gives CDR1 SGDLS, CDR2 YYNGEE. CDR3 length: 15 residues. Trimming removed 0 bases from V and 0 bases from J, with 7 bases in between. CDR3 region: CASSVDPLSNQPQHF. CDR3 coding DNA: TGTGCCAGCAGCGTAGACCCCCTTAGCAATCAGCCCCAGCATTTT.

This clonotype was counted ten times or more. The V and J genes are TRBV9 and TRBJ1-5, with D maybe TRBD1 (5 bases). Deletions cut 4 bases from V and 0 bases from J, with 11 bases between. Germline loops: CDR1 SGDLS, CDR2 YYNGEE. The CDR3 is made up of 15 amino acids. The CDR3 spells CASSPDSHSNQPQHF. DNA of the CDR3: TGTGCCAGCAGCCCCGACAGTCATAGCAATCAGCCCCAGCATTTT.

V is TRBV12-5 and J is TRBJ1-1, with a weak D call TRBD1 (6 bases). The V end was cut by 6 bases, the J end by 1 base, with 15 bases between. CDR3 size: 15 residues. Germline V CDR1 and CDR2: LGHNT, FRNRAP. CDR3 sequence reads: CASGDEGHPNTEAFF. DNA of the CDR3: TGTGCTAGTGGGGATGAGGGACATCCGAACACTGAAGCTTTCTTT.

This clonotype was observed at least ten times. The V gene is TRBV5-4, the J gene TRBJ2-3; 12 nucleotides align to TRBD2. The CDR3 runs to 16 residues. The junction had 8 bases not matched to a gene; V was cut back by 4 bases and J by 5 bases. Germline loops: CDR1 SGHNT, CDR2 YYREEE (reference sequence). The CDR3 sequence is CASSQTSGRNGDTQYF. CDR3 DNA sequence: TGTGCCAGCAGCCAAACTAGCGGGAGGAACGGAGATACGCAGTATTTT.

Ten or more counts support this clonotype. J is TRBJ2-7 and V is TRBV20-1; D is uncertain. Germline lookup yields CDR1 DFQATT and CDR2 SNEGSKA (reference sequence). Trimming removed 5 bases from V and 3 bases from J, with 11 bases in between. The CDR3 runs 12 residues. CDR3 sequence reads: CSALGPSYEQYF. CDR3 coding DNA: TGCAGTGCTCTTGGACCGAGCTACGAGCAGTACTTC.

The chain carries TRBV7-8 and TRBJ2-7; D might be TRBD1 (6 bases). This CDR3 region has 16 residues. Germline CDR1 SGHVS, CDR2 FQNEAQ. V was pared by 5 bases and J by 4 bases, with 21 bases between. The CDR3 region has the DNA TGTGCCAGCAGCCTCAGGGGTGGACGGACCTCATACGAGCAGTACTTC. This sequence encodes CASSLRGGRTSYEQYF.

The J gene is TRBJ2-2, the V gene TRBV14; a weak D match, TRBD1 (5 bases). CDR1 is SGHDN, CDR2 FVKESK, per germline. The CDR3 runs 14 residues. The V end was cut by 4 bases, the J end by 6 bases, with 12 bases between. The CDR3 DNA is TGTGCCAGCAGCCTTTTAGGGGTATCCGGGGAGCTGTTTTTT. Protein sequence: CASSLLGVSGELFF.

This clonotype was counted only a few times. V gene TRBV15 combines with J gene TRBJ1-2; TRBD1 aligns across 7 bases. Losses at the gene ends were 0 bases for V and 8 bases for J; bases not matched to a gene: 15. Per germline, CDR1 LNHNV and CDR2 YYDKDF (reference sequence). This CDR3 is 17 amino acids long. CDR3 residues: CATSRDGLTKRGQGYTF. The CDR3 DNA follows: TGTGCCACCAGCAGAGATGGTTTAACGAAGAGGGGGCAAGGCTACACCTTC.

In this sample, this clonotype turned up many times. This rearrangement joins TRBV11-2 to TRBJ2-7, with unresolved D. V shed 5 bases and J shed 4 bases, with 12 bases lying between them. CDR1 and CDR2 from the germline V gene are SGHAT and FQNNGV. This CDR3 has 13 amino acids. CDR3 in amino acids: CASSPRPGYEQYF. CDR3 DNA: TGTGCCAGCAGCCCGCGGCCCGGGTACGAGCAGTACTTC.

This clonotype has ten or more counts. The chain combines TRBV11-2 with TRBJ1-4; D is uncertain. Germline V gives CDR1 SGHAT, CDR2 FQNNGV. The CDR3 has 13 residues. V lost 5 bases and J 5 bases, leaving 9 bases between the germline ends. The CDR3 DNA reads TGTGCCAGCAGCAATCGACCCAATGAAAAACTGTTTTTT. Amino acid sequence: CASSNRPNEKLFF.

This clonotype was found many times. This sequence joins TRBV6-2 or TRBV6-3 and TRBJ2-7, with TRBD2 matching 13 bases. The J segment lost 3 bases and the V segment lost 2 bases, leaving 1 base of the junction unmatched. Germline values: CDR1 MNHEY, CDR2 SVGEGT. The length of the CDR3 is 15 residues. The CDR3 protein is CASSYGLAGVYEQYF. Written as DNA, the CDR3 is TGTGCCAGCAGTTACGGACTAGCGGGAGTCTACGAGCAGTACTTC.

This clonotype was seen once. V and J are TRBV28 and TRBJ1-2; D might be TRBD1 (6 bases). The CDR3 spans 13 residues. V was clipped by 6 bases and J by 7 bases, with 15 bases between them. CDR1 and CDR2 (germline): MDHEN, SYDVKM. This CDR3 reads CASRTNRAAGYTF. As DNA, the CDR3 is TGTGCCAGCAGGACTAACAGGGCGGCTGGCTACACCTTC.

The chain links TRBV10-3 to TRBJ2-5; 8 bases are shared with TRBD1. V was pared by 2 bases and J by 5 bases, with 4 bases of the junction left unmatched. Germline V gene data show CDR1 as ENHRY and CDR2 as SYGVKD. The CDR3 totals 14 residues. This CDR3 reads CAISEGQGRETQYF. Written as DNA, the CDR3 is TGTGCCATCAGTGAGGGACAGGGAAGGGAGACCCAGTACTTC.

This clonotype was counted a few times. The rearrangement joins TRBV5-1 to TRBJ2-1, with D tentatively TRBD2 (6 bases). This CDR3 is built from 15 residues. Between the trimmed V and J ends, which lost 0 bases and 3 bases, there was a span of 10 bases. CDR1 is SGHRS, CDR2 YFSETQ, per germline. As DNA, the CDR3 is TGCGCCAGCAGCTTGGACCTAGCGAGCTACAATGAGCAGTTCTTC. Protein product: CASSLDLASYNEQFF.

The rearrangement links TRBV7-9 to TRBJ1-2, with D perhaps TRBD1 (6 bases). Germline loops: CDR1 SEHNR, CDR2 FQNEAQ (reference sequence). CDR3 length: 13 residues. The V and J ends lost 9 bases and 2 bases respectively, with 13 bases between them. The CDR3 DNA is TGTGCCAGTAATCGAGGGGGGAACTATGGCTACACCTTC. Protein: CASNRGGNYGYTF.

The rearrangement links TRBV6-4 to TRBJ1-4; no definite D call. The germline V and J ends were trimmed by 11 bases and 8 bases, with 21 bases remaining between them. Germline CDR1 is MRHNA and CDR2 is SNTAGT. CDR3 length equals 14 residues. This CDR3 reads CAYSEGIDGEKLFF. DNA of the CDR3: TGTGCCTACAGTGAGGGAATCGACGGCGAAAAACTGTTTTTT.

The V gene is TRBV20-1, the J gene TRBJ2-2, with D unclear. The CDR3 totals 12 residues. CDR1 is DFQATT, CDR2 SNEGSKA, per germline (reference sequence). Trimming removed 5 bases from V and 2 bases from J, with 6 bases in between. The CDR3 reads CSALINTGELFF. CDR3 DNA sequence: TGCAGTGCTCTTATTAACACCGGGGAGCTGTTTTTT.

The sample holds many counts of this clonotype. The chain joins TRBV7-2 to TRBJ1-6, with unresolved D. V shed 3 bases and J shed 8 bases, with 11 bases lying between them. Germline lookup yields CDR1 SGHTA and CDR2 FQGNSA. The CDR3 is 14 amino acids. The CDR3 DNA reads TGTGCCAGCAGCTTGGGCACCACTCATTCACCCCTCCACTTT. Translated: CASSLGTTHSPLHF. The full variable domain, completed using reference TRBV7-2 and TRBJ1-6, is GAGVSQSPSNKVTEKGKDVELRCDPISGHTALYWYRQSLGQGLEFLIYFQGNSAPDKSGLPSDRFSAERTGGSVSTLTIQRTQQEDSAVYLCASSLGTTHSPLHFGNGTRLTVT.

This CDR3 reads CASKEAGGPNTGELFF. The CDR3, as DNA: TGTGCCAGCAAGGAAGCGGGAGGGCCAAACACCGGGGAGCTGTTTTTT. V and J are TRBV6-1 and TRBJ2-2; 10 bases match TRBD2. The CDR3 length is 16 residues. J gave up 2 bases and V 7 bases, and 7 bases lay outside the gene matches. Germline CDR1 is MNHNS and CDR2 is SASEGT.

This clonotype was recorded at least ten times. CDR3 sequence (DNA): TGTGCCAGCAGTCTCCGGGGGGGCCTTACTAACTATGGCTACACCTTC. This gives the protein CASSLRGGLTNYGYTF. This rearrangement joins TRBV12-3 or TRBV12-4 to TRBJ1-2, with D perhaps matching TRBD1 (6 bases). This CDR3 comprises 16 residues. Deletions cut 5 bases from V and 0 bases from J, with 16 bases between.

The chain couples TRBV6-6 to TRBJ1-1; D uncertain. The germline V gene has CDR1 MNHNY and CDR2 SVGAGI (reference sequence). This CDR3 region has 16 residues. V lost 0 bases to trimming and J lost 3 bases, with 14 bases between them. In nucleotides, the CDR3 is TGTGCCAGCAGTTACTCGACGATTATGGTGGACACTGAAGCTTTCTTT. As protein: CASSYSTIMVDTEAFF.

This clonotype was observed at least ten times. The chain carries TRBV7-9 and TRBJ2-7, with 9 nucleotides matching TRBD1. The V and J ends lost 7 bases and 6 bases, in that order; junction bases with no gene match: 16. Germline V gives CDR1 SEHNR, CDR2 FQNEAQ (reference sequence). This CDR3 contains 16 residues. DNA of the CDR3: TGTGCCAGCACCCTCACAGGGGGCGCAGACCCACGCGAGCAGTACTTC. It specifies CASTLTGGADPREQYF.

This clonotype showed up many times. This chain connects TRBV18 to TRBJ1-2; D gene ambiguous. Trimming removed 3 bases from V and 5 bases from J, with 22 bases in between. The length of the CDR3 is 17 residues. Germline V lookup: CDR1 KGHSH, CDR2 LQKENI. CDR3 in DNA: TGTGCCAGCTCACCTACCTCCGCGGACGGAAAATGGTATGGCTACACCTTC. Amino acids: CASSPTSADGKWYGYTF. Variable domain in full (rest from reference TRBV18 and TRBJ1-2): NAGVMQNPRHLVRRRGQEARLRCSPMKGHSHVYWYRQLPEEGLKFMVYLQKENIIDESGMPKERFSAEFPKEGPSILRIQQVVRGDSAAYFCASSPTSADGKWYGYTFGSGTRLTVV.

The chain is built from TRBV30 and TRBJ2-7; TRBD2 agrees at 11 bases. J gave up 6 bases and V 2 bases, and 12 bases lay outside the gene matches. Germline V gene sequence: CDR1 GTSNPN, CDR2 SVGIG (reference sequence). The CDR3 totals 16 residues. In nucleotides, the CDR3 is TGTGCCTGGAGTCTACCGGGACTAGCGGTTAGGGGCGAGCAGTACTTC. As protein: CAWSLPGLAVRGEQYF.